Below, one TCR beta chain is given with its context. The CDR3 has 12 residues. Germline-derived CDR1 and CDR2 are SGHNT and YYREEE (reference sequence). Trimming left V 3 bases short and J 14 bases short, with 15 bases between. In the original analysis: Amplification from reference gene primers served as the basis for estimated nucleated cell counts. Some clones are missing from TCRdb's copy, which holds only in-frame ones; the method was immunoSEQ multiplex PCR. V, J and clone size were drawn from that table, and D and trimming were deduced from the DNA. This sample yields about 130,000 clones, of which around 76% are seen a single time; approximately 11% belongs to the top ten. The data belong to a study of blood T cell repertoires in COVID-19. Study background: Researchers got acute and convalescent COVID-19 samples from the United States, Italy and Spain. Sample material is recorded as cDNA or gDNA derived from T cells, B-cell-depleted T cells, or PBMCs.

The TCR comes from a human donor in a cohort sampled during active COVID-19. The V gene is TRBV5-4, the J gene TRBJ1-3, with a possible D match to TRBD1 (5 bases). Material for sequencing was peripheral blood. The CDR3 reads CASSSGGSHVYF. CDR3 DNA: TGTGCCAGCAGCTCCGGGGGGAGTCACGTATATTTT.